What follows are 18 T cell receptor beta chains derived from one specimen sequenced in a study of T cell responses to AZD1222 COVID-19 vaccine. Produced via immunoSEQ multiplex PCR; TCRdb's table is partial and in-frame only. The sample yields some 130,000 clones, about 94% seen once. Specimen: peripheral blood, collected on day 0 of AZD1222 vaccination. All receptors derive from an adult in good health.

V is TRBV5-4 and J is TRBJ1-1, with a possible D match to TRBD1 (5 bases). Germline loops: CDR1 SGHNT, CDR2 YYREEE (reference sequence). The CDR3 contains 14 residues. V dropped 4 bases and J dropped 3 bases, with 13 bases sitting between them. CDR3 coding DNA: TGTGCCAGCAGCAAAGAGGTGGGGCACACTGAAGCTTTCTTT. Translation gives CASSKEVGHTEAFF.

CDR3 sequence reads: CASSSPPDTQYF. CDR3 in DNA: TGTGCCAGCAGTTCCCCCCCAGATACGCAGTATTTT. This chain joins TRBV27 and TRBJ2-3, with D unresolved. The CDR3 covers 12 residues. V was pared by 4 bases and J by 4 bases, with 6 bases between. Germline values: CDR1 MNHEY, CDR2 SMNVEV (reference sequence).

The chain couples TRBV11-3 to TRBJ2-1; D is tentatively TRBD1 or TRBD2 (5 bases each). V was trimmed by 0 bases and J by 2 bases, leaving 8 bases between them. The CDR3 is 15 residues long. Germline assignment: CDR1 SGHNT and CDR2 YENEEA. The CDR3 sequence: CASSLDEGTYNEQFF. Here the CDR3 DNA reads TGTGCCAGCAGCTTAGATGAGGGGACCTACAATGAGCAGTTCTTC.

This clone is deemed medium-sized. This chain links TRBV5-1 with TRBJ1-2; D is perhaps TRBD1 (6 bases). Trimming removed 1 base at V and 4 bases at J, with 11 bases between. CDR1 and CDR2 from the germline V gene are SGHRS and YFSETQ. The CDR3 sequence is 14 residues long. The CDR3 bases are TGCGCCAGCAGCTTGCCGGACAGCTCCTATGGCTACACCTTC. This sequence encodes CASSLPDSSYGYTF.

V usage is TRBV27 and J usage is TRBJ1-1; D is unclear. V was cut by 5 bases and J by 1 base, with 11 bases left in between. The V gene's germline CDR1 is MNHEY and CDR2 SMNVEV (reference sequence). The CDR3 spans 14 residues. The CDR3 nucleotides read TGTGCCAGCAGTCTTAGCGACTGGAACACTGAAGCTTTCTTT. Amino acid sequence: CASSLSDWNTEAFF.

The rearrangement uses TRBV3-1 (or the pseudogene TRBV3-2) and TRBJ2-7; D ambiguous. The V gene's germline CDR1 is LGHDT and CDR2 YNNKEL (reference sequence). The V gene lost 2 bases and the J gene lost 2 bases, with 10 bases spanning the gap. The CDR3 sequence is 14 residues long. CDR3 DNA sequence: TGTGCCAGCAGCCAAAGAGGAGAAACCTACGAGCAGTACTTC. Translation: CASSQRGETYEQYF.

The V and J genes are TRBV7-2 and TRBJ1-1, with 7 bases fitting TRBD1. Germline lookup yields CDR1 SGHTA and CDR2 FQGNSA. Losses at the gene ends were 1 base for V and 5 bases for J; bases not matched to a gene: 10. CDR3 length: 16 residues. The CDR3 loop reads CASSLDPLTGRTEAFF. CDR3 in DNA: TGTGCCAGCAGCTTAGACCCTTTGACAGGGCGTACTGAAGCTTTCTTT.

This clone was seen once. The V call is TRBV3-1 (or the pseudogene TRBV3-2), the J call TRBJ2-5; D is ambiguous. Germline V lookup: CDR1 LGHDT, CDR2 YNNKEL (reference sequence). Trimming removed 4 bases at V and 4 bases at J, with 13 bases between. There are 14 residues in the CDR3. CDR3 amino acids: CASSPYSVRETQYF. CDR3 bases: TGTGCCAGCAGCCCATATAGTGTCAGAGAGACCCAGTACTTC.

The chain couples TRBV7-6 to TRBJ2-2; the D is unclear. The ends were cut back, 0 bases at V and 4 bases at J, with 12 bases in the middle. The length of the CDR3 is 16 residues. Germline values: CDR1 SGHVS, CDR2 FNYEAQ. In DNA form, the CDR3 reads TGTGCCAGCAGCTTAGCGATTCCGGCGAGCACCGGGGAGCTGTTTTTT. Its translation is CASSLAIPASTGELFF.

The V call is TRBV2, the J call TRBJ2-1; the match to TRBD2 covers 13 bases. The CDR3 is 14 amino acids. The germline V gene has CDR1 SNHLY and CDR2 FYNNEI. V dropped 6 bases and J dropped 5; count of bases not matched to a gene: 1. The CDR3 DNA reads TGTGCCAGCAGGGGACTAGCGGGGCACAATGAGCAGTTCTTC. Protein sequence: CASRGLAGHNEQFF.

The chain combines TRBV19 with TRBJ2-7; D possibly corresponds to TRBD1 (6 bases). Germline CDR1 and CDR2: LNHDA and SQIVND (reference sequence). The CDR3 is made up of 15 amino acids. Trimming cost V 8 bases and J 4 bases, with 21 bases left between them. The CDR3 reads CASGFSGQNSYEQYF. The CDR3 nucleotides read TGTGCCAGTGGCTTCTCAGGACAGAACTCTTACGAGCAGTACTTC.

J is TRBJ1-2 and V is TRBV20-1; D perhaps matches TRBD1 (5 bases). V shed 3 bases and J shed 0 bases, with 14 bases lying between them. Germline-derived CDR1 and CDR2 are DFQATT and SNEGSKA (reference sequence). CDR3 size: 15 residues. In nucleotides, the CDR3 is TGCAGTGCTAGTCGTCTGGGACGAACTAACTATGGCTACACCTTC. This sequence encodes CSASRLGRTNYGYTF.

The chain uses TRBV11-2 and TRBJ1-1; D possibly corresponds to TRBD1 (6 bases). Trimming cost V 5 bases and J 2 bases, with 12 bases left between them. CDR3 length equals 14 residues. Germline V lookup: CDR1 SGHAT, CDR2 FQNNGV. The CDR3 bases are TGTGCCAGCAGCCCCCCGGACAGTAACACTGAAGCTTTCTTT. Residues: CASSPPDSNTEAFF.

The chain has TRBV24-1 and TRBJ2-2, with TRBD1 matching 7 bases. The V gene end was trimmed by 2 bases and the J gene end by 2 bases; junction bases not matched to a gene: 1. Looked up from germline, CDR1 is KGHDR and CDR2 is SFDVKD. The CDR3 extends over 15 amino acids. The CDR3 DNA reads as TGTGCCACCAGTGATTGGGACAGAAACACCGGGGAGCTGTTTTTT. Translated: CATSDWDRNTGELFF.

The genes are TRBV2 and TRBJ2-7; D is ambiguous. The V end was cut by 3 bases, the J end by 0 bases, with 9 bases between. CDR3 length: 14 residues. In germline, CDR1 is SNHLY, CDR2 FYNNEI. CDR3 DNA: TGTGCCAGCAGTGAGTTCCAATCCTCCTACGAGCAGTACTTC. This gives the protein CASSEFQSSYEQYF.

CDR3 region: CASSLLGLAGSNEQFF. The CDR3 region has the DNA TGCGCCAGCAGCCTTCTAGGACTAGCGGGTTCCAATGAGCAGTTCTTC. The chain is built from TRBV4-1 and TRBJ2-1, with TRBD2 matching 11 bases. V lost 4 bases to trimming and J lost 6 bases; unmatched junction nucleotides: 8. This CDR3 has 16 amino acids. Germline values: CDR1 MGHRA, CDR2 YSYEKL.

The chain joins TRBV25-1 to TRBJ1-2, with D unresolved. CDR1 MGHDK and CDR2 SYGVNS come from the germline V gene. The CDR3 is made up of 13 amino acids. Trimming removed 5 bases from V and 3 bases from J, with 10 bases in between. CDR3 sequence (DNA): TGTGCCAGCAGTCAAGGGTACGACTATGGCTACACCTTC. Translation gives CASSQGYDYGYTF.

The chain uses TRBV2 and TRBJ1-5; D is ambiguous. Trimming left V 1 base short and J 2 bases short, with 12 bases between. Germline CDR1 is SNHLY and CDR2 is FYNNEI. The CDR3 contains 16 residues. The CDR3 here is CASSEVVGLRNQPQHF. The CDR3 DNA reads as TGTGCCAGCAGTGAAGTAGTGGGATTGCGCAATCAGCCCCAGCATTTT.